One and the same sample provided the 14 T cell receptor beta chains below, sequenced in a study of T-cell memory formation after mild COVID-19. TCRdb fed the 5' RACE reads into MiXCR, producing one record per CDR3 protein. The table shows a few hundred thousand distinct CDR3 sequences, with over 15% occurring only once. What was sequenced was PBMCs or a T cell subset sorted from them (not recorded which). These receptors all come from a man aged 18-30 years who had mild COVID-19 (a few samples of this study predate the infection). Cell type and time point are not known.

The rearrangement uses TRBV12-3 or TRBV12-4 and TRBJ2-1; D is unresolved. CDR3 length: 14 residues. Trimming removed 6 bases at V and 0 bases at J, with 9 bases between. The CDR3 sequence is CASRTGSSYNEQFF. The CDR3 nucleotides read TGTGCCAGCAGAACCGGGTCCTCCTACAATGAGCAGTTCTTC.

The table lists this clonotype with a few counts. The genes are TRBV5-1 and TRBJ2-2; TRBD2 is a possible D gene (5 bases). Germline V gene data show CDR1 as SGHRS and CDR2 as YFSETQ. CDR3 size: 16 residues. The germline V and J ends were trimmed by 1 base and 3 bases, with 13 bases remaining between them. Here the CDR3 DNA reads TGCGCCAGCAGCTTGTTACCGGGGATCCACACCGGGGAGCTGTTTTTT. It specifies CASSLLPGIHTGELFF.

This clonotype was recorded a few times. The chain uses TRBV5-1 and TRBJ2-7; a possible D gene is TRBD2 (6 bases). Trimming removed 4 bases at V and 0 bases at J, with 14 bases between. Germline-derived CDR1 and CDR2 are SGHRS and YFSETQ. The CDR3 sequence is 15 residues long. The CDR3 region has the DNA TGCGCCAGCAGCCCCGAGGAGGGGCCCTCCTACGAGCAGTACTTC. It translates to CASSPEEGPSYEQYF.

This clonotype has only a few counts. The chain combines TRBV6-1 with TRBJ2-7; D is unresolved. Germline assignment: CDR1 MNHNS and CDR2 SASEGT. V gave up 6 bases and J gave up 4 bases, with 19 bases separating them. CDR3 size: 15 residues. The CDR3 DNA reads TGTGCCAGCAGCCGCGACCTGCCAATGAATTACGAGCAGTACTTC. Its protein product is CASSRDLPMNYEQYF.

The CDR3 nucleotides are TGTGCCAGCAGCTCTCAGGAGGGGAGGTCGGCGCAGTTCTTC. It yields the protein CASSSQEGRSAQFF. The genes are TRBV7-2 and TRBJ2-1, with D possibly being TRBD2 (6 bases). The V end was cut by 4 bases, the J end by 12 bases, with 19 bases between. The CDR3 extends over 14 amino acids. CDR1 and CDR2 (germline): SGHTA, FQGNSA.

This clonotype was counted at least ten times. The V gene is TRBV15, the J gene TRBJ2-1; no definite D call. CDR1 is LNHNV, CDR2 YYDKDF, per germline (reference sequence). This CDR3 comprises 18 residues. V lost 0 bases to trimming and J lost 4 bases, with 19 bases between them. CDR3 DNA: TGTGCCACCAGCAGAGAGTCGTGGGCTAGACAACGATACAATGAGCAGTTCTTC. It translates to CATSRESWARQRYNEQFF. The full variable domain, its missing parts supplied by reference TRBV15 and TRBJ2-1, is DAMVIQNPRYQVTQFGKPVTLSCSQTLNHNVMYWYQQKSSQAPKLLFHYYDKDFNNEADTPDNFQSRRPNTSFCFLDIRSPGLGDTAMYLCATSRESWARQRYNEQFFGPGTRLTVL.

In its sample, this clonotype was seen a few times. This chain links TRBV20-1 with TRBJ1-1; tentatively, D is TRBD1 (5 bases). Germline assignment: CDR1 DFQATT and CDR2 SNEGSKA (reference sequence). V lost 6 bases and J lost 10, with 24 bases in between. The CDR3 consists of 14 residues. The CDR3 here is CSARRGVEGIRAFF. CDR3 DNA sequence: TGCAGTGCAAGGAGGGGTGTGGAAGGCATTAGAGCTTTCTTT.

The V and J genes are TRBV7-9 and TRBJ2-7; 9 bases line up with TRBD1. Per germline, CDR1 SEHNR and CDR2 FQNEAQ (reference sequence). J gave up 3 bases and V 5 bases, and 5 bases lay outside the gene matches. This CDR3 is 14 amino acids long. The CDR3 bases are TGTGCCAGCAGCCTGGGACAGGGAAACTACGAGCAGTACTTC. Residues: CASSLGQGNYEQYF.

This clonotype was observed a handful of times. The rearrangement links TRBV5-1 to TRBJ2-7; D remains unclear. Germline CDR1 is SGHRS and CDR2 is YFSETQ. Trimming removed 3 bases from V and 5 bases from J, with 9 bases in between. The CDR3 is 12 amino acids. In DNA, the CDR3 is TGCGCCAGCAGCTCCTTTGGGGACGAGCAGTACTTC. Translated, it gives CASSSFGDEQYF.

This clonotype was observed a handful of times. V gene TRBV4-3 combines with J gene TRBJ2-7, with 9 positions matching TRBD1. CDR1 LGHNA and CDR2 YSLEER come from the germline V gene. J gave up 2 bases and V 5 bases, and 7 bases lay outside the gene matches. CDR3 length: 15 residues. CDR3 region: CASSGPHRGPYEQYV. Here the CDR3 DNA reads TGCGCCAGCAGCGGTCCCCACAGGGGGCCCTACGAGCAGTACGTC.

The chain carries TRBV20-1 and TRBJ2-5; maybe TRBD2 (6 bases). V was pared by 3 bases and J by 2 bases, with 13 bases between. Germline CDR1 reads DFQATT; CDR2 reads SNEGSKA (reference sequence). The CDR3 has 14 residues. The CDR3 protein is CSASTARGQETQYF. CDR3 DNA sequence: TGCAGTGCTAGCACAGCTCGGGGGCAAGAGACCCAGTACTTC.

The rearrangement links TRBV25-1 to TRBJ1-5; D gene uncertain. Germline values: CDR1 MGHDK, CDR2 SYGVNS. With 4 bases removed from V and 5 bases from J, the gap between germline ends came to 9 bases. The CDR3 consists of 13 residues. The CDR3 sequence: CASSAGWDQPQHF. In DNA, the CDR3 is TGTGCCAGCAGTGCCGGATGGGATCAGCCCCAGCATTTT. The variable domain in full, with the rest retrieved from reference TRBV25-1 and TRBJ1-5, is EADIYQTPRYLVIGTGKKITLECSQTMGHDKMYWYQQDPGMELHLIHYSYGVNSTEKGDLSSESTVSRIRTEHFPLTLESARPSHTSQYLCASSAGWDQPQHFGDGTRLSIL.

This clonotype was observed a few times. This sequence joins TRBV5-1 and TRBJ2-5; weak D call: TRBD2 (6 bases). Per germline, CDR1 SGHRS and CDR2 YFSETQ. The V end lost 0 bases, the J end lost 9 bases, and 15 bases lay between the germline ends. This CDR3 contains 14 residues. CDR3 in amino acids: CASSLESGRLAQYF. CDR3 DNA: TGCGCCAGCAGCTTGGAGTCAGGGAGGCTGGCCCAGTACTTC.

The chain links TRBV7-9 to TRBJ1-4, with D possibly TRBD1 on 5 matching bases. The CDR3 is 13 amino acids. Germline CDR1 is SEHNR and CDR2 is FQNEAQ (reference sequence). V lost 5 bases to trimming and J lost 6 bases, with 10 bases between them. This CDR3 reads CASSQGADEKLFF. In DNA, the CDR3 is TGTGCCAGCAGCCAAGGGGCGGATGAAAAACTGTTTTTT.